This is a list of T cell receptor beta chains from one sample in a study of shared clonotypes between healthy human individuals. Method: immunoSEQ multiplex PCR; TCRdb's copy keeps in-frame clones and lacks some. Counted here are roughly 2 million clones, roughly 96% occurring once; the ten biggest clones make up more than 0.1%. Sequencing input: naive CD4+ T cells sorted from blood. Source of these receptors: a man aged 18-30 years in good health. Both conserved end residues are part of each CDR3. A D gene is named only where the DNA matches it firmly.

D,V,J,DNA,CDR3
TRBD1,TRBV2,TRBJ1-4,TGTGCCAGCAGCGAGCATCTGACAGGGGCTAATGAAAAACTGTTTTTT,CASSEHLTGANEKLFF
TRBD2,TRBV5-6,TRBJ2-1,TGTGCCAGCAGTCCCAGGCGGACTAGCGGGAATTTCAATGAGCAGTTCTTC,CASSPRRTSGNFNEQFF
TRBD1,TRBV5-1,TRBJ2-2,TGCGCCAGCAGCCGGGACAGGGGAGACACCGGGGAGCTGTTTTTT,CASSRDRGDTGELFF
-,TRBV10-3,TRBJ2-1,TGTGCCATCAGTGATCCCTTCAATGAGCAGTTCTTC,CAISDPFNEQFF
TRBD1,TRBV28,TRBJ1-2,TGTGCCAGCAGTTCCCCCGGGACAGACGCCTATGGCTACACCTTC,CASSSPGTDAYGYTF
TRBD2,TRBV5-4,TRBJ2-7,TGTGCCAGCAGCCCGGGACTAGCGGGAGACTACGAGCAGTACTTC,CASSPGLAGDYEQYF
TRBD1,TRBV6-5,TRBJ1-1,TGTGCCAGCAGTAGGACAGGAGTTAACACTGAAGCTTTCTTT,CASSRTGVNTEAFF
TRBD2,TRBV7-9,TRBJ2-5,TGTGCCAGCAGCCCGGGACTAGCGATAGGAGAGACCCAGTACTTC,CASSPGLAIGETQYF
-,TRBV7-2,TRBJ2-3,TGTGCCAGCAGCCCAGGGACTCCATTCACAGATACGCAGTATTTT,CASSPGTPFTDTQYF
-,TRBV7-2,TRBJ1-5,TGTGCCAGCAGCACCCTGTTGGGGGAGGGTCAGCCCCAGCATTTT,CASSTLLGEGQPQHF
TRBD2,TRBV6-1,TRBJ2-1,TGTGCCAGCAGTGATCGACTAGCGGGAGTTAGTTACAATGAGCAGTTCTTC,CASSDRLAGVSYNEQFF
-,TRBV30,TRBJ1-2,TGTGCCTGGAGTGTACAGCTCAGCCTGGCTCCCTACACCTTC,CAWSVQLSLAPYTF
TRBD1,TRBV28,TRBJ1-2,TGTGCCAGCAGTCCCCGGACAGGCGTAGGCTACACCTTC,CASSPRTGVGYTF
-,TRBV29-1,TRBJ1-2,TGCAGCACCTTGGGGAGGCCCGGGTCCTTAAACTATGGCTACACCTTC,CSTLGRPGSLNYGYTF